These T cell receptor beta chains were read from a single sample in a study of T-cell memory formation after mild COVID-19. MiXCR, applied by TCRdb to the 5' RACE reads, yields one record per CDR3 protein. This table has about 38,000 distinct CDR3 sequences, around 10% appearing once. The source material was PBMCs or a T cell subset sorted from them (not recorded which). The receptors were gathered from a man between 18 and 29 years old who had mild COVID-19 (a few samples of this study predate the infection). Cell type and time point are not known. CDR3s include the opening cysteine and the closing phenylalanine or tryptophan. The D gene is left open where the match is weak. Clone size is given for some rows only: seen once, a few or many times, or a class if the clone is expanded.

D: .; size: .; V: TRBV7-8; J: TRBJ1-6; CDR3: CASSLGPVSPLHF; DNA: TGTGCCAGCAGCTTGGGGCCGGTATCACCCCTCCACTTT
D: .; size: many; V: TRBV20-1; J: TRBJ2-6; CDR3: CSASNRPLLRAGANVLTF; DNA: TGCAGTGCTTCCAATAGACCCCTCTTGAGAGCTGGGGCCAACGTCCTGACTTTC
D: TRBD1; size: many; V: TRBV5-1; J: TRBJ2-1; CDR3: CASSFTGTEVNEQFF; DNA: TGCGCCAGCAGCTTCACCGGGACAGAGGTTAATGAGCAGTTCTTC
D: .; size: many; V: TRBV5-1; J: TRBJ1-6; CDR3: CASSLDRPDNSPLHF; DNA: TGCGCCAGCAGCTTGGACAGGCCCGATAATTCACCCCTCCACTTT
D: TRBD1; size: many; V: TRBV5-1; J: TRBJ2-3; CDR3: CASSPDRGKDTQYF; DNA: TGCGCCAGCAGCCCGGACAGGGGGAAAGATACGCAGTATTTT
D: TRBD2; size: many; V: TRBV20-1; J: TRBJ2-2; CDR3: CSAKPLAGVGTGELFF; DNA: TGCAGTGCTAAGCCCCTAGCGGGGGTGGGGACCGGGGAGCTGTTTTTT
D: .; size: many; V: TRBV20-1; J: TRBJ1-5; CDR3: CSAGQRDQPQHF; DNA: TGCAGTGCTGGTCAACGCGATCAGCCCCAGCATTTT
D: .; size: many; V: TRBV27; J: TRBJ2-2; CDR3: CASKVAQAFTGELFF; DNA: TGTGCCAGCAAGGTAGCGCAGGCCTTCACCGGGGAGCTGTTTTTT
D: .; size: many; V: TRBV7-9; J: TRBJ2-1; CDR3: CASSDEAPEQFF; DNA: TGTGCCAGCAGCGATGAGGCCCCCGAGCAGTTCTTC
D: .; size: many; V: TRBV28; J: TRBJ1-1; CDR3: CASSPNEGRSTEAFF; DNA: TGTGCCAGCAGTCCAAATGAGGGAAGGTCCACTGAAGCTTTCTTT
D: .; size: few; V: TRBV11-2; J: TRBJ2-2; CDR3: CASSLRVLANTGELFF; DNA: TGTGCCAGCAGCTTAAGGGTACTAGCTAACACCGGGGAGCTGTTTTTT
D: TRBD1; size: many; V: TRBV15; J: TRBJ1-2; CDR3: CATSRDRQGAAGYTF; DNA: TGTGCCACCAGCAGAGATAGGCAGGGGGCGGCTGGCTACACCTTC
D: .; size: many; V: TRBV6-1; J: TRBJ2-1; CDR3: CASSENWRYNEQFF; DNA: TGTGCCAGCAGTGAAAACTGGCGCTACAATGAGCAGTTCTTC
D: .; size: many; V: TRBV11-2; J: TRBJ1-3; CDR3: CASSLTGRGNTIYF; DNA: TGTGCCAGCAGTCTTACAGGGCGTGGAAACACCATATATTTT
D: .; size: few; V: TRBV2; J: TRBJ1-1; CDR3: CASTKTENTEAFF; DNA: TGTGCCAGCACCAAGACGGAGAACACTGAAGCTTTCTTT
D: .; size: few; V: TRBV6-6; J: TRBJ1-2; CDR3: CASSEQGRDGYTF; DNA: TGTGCCAGCAGCGAACAGGGTCGGGATGGCTACACCTTC
D: .; size: many; V: TRBV4-1; J: TRBJ1-6; CDR3: CASSSGPDSPLHF; DNA: TGCGCCAGCAGCAGCGGTCCAGACTCACCCCTCCACTTT
D: .; size: many; V: TRBV20-1; J: TRBJ1-3; CDR3: CSALDGASGNTIYF; DNA: TGCAGTGCCCTGGACGGAGCTTCTGGAAACACCATATATTTT
D: .; size: many; V: TRBV15; J: TRBJ2-1; CDR3: CATSPEQYHEQFF; DNA: TGTGCCACCAGCCCCGAACAATATCATGAGCAGTTCTTC
D: TRBD2; size: few; V: TRBV2; J: TRBJ2-1; CDR3: CASSESRGGVYEQFF; DNA: TGTGCCAGCAGTGAATCTCGCGGGGGTGTATATGAGCAGTTCTTC
D: .; size: many; V: TRBV7-9; J: TRBJ2-1; CDR3: CASSLPTPGYLSYNEQFF; DNA: TGTGCCAGCAGCTTACCAACCCCGGGGTACCTCTCCTACAATGAGCAGTTCTTC
D: TRBD1; size: many; V: TRBV4-3; J: TRBJ2-2; CDR3: CASSQATGQPGELFF; DNA: TGCGCCAGCAGCCAAGCAACGGGACAGCCCGGGGAGCTGTTTTTT
D: .; size: .; V: TRBV27; J: TRBJ2-5; CDR3: CASSRTLQETQYF; DNA: TGTGCCAGCAGTCGGACCCTTCAAGAGACCCAGTACTTC
D: TRBD1; size: .; V: TRBV7-2; J: TRBJ1-1; CDR3: CASSLRQGRVSEAFF; DNA: TGTGCCAGCAGCCTACGACAGGGTCGCGTTTCTGAAGCTTTCTTT
D: TRBD2; size: many; V: TRBV10-3; J: TRBJ2-1; CDR3: CAIRGTRGDNEQFF; DNA: TGTGCCATCAGAGGGACTAGGGGAGACAATGAGCAGTTCTTC
D: .; size: many; V: TRBV4-2; J: TRBJ1-5; CDR3: CASSQEVGAGNQPQHF; DNA: TGTGCCAGCAGCCAAGAAGTGGGGGCAGGTAATCAGCCCCAGCATTTT
D: .; size: .; V: TRBV12-3/TRBV12-4; J: TRBJ2-1; CDR3: CASSRGGALWQFF; DNA: TGTGCCAGCAGCCGAGGGGGGGCCTTGTGGCAGTTCTTC
D: TRBD1; size: many; V: TRBV7-2; J: TRBJ1-2; CDR3: CASSPGTGYFGYTF; DNA: TGTGCCAGCAGCCCCGGGACAGGCTACTTTGGCTACACCTTC
D: TRBD1; size: many; V: TRBV11-2; J: TRBJ2-5; CDR3: CASSHLRGLKTQYF; DNA: TGTGCCAGCAGCCACTTAAGGGGGCTGAAGACCCAGTACTTC
D: TRBD2; size: many; V: TRBV6-4; J: TRBJ2-3; CDR3: CASSDSGRGITDTQYF; DNA: TGTGCCAGCAGTGACTCGGGGCGGGGGATCACAGATACGCAGTATTTT
D: TRBD1; size: few; V: TRBV9; J: TRBJ1-4; CDR3: CASSAGGGTNEKLFF; DNA: TGTGCCAGCAGCGCAGGGGGAGGGACTAATGAAAAACTGTTTTTT
D: .; size: many; V: TRBV6-6; J: TRBJ1-1; CDR3: CASSPSRGTEAFF; DNA: TGTGCCAGCAGCCCTAGTCGTGGCACTGAAGCTTTCTTT
D: .; size: many; V: TRBV20-1; J: TRBJ1-3; CDR3: CSARGTSGPGNTIYF; DNA: TGCAGTGCTAGAGGGACCAGCGGCCCTGGAAACACCATATATTTT
D: .; size: many; V: TRBV12-3/TRBV12-4; J: TRBJ1-2; CDR3: CASSSQTGIYGYTF; DNA: TGTGCCAGCAGTTCTCAAACAGGGATCTATGGCTACACCTTC
D: TRBD1; size: few; V: TRBV7-9; J: TRBJ1-1; CDR3: CASSPPQRQGTEAFF; DNA: TGTGCCAGCAGCCCCCCCCAAAGACAGGGGACTGAAGCTTTCTTT
D: .; size: .; V: TRBV11-2; J: TRBJ2-1; CDR3: CASSRGAWREQFF; DNA: TGTGCCAGCAGCCGCGGGGCCTGGCGAGAGCAGTTCTTC
D: TRBD2; size: many; V: TRBV10-3; J: TRBJ2-3; CDR3: CAIGSGDSTDTQYF; DNA: TGTGCCATCGGTAGCGGGGACAGCACAGATACGCAGTATTTT
D: TRBD1; size: many; V: TRBV10-3; J: TRBJ2-4; CDR3: CAISTTGGGNIQYF; DNA: TGTGCCATCAGCACGACAGGGGGGGGAAACATTCAGTACTTC
D: TRBD2; size: many; V: TRBV6-2/TRBV6-3; J: TRBJ2-6; CDR3: CASSPRLAGFTSGANVLTF; DNA: TGTGCCAGCAGCCCAAGGCTAGCGGGGTTTACTTCTGGGGCCAACGTCCTGACTTTC
D: .; size: few; V: TRBV4-3; J: TRBJ2-1; CDR3: CASSQDGQGSYNEQFF; DNA: TGCGCCAGCAGCCAAGATGGGCAGGGCTCCTACAATGAGCAGTTCTTC
D: .; size: many; V: TRBV4-2; J: TRBJ2-3; CDR3: CASSHNPTDTQYF; DNA: TGTGCCAGCAGCCACAACCCCACAGATACGCAGTATTTT
D: .; size: many; V: TRBV29-1; J: TRBJ1-3; CDR3: CSVPRANTIYF; DNA: TGCAGCGTCCCCCGGGCGAACACCATATATTTT